The rows below give T cell receptor beta chains drawn from one sample of a study of tumor-infiltrating lymphocytes in primary liver carcinoma. One entry per CDR3 protein results from TCRdb running MiXCR on the multiplex PCR reads. This sample has approximately 20,000 distinct CDR3 sequences, with over 75% found just once. Sequenced: liver tumor tissue from sampling region 1. The receptors here all came from a young woman with primary liver carcinoma and hepatitis B virus infection. The CDR3 runs from the conserved cysteine through the conserved F or W. D genes are given only for firm matches. Where a row states a size, it is once, few, many or the class of an expanded clone; other rows omit it.

D | J | V | size | DNA | CDR3
TRBD1 | TRBJ2-2 | TRBV6-5 | NA | TGTGCCAGCAGTCCGGGGACAGGGTTCACCGGGGAACCGTTTTTT | CASSPGTGFTGEPFF
NA | TRBJ2-5 | TRBV10-3 | NA | TGTGCCATCTGCGAGTCGGATACCAGACAAGAGACCCAGTACTTC | CAICESDTRQETQYF
NA | TRBJ1-6 | TRBV5-5 | NA | TGTGCTAGCAGCTTGGACGTCAGTAATTCACCCTTCCACTTC | CASSLDVSNSPFHF
NA | TRBJ2-3 | TRBV28 | NA | TGTGCCAGCAGTGACCAGGGTCACGCGCAGTACTTT | CASSDQGHAQYF
NA | TRBJ1-5 | TRBV12-3/TRBV12-4 | NA | TGTGCCAACAGCCGATTAGATACGGGGATCGAACAGCCCCGGCATTTT | CANSRLDTGIEQPRHF
TRBD1 | TRBJ2-7 | TRBV4-3 | NA | TGCGCCAGCAGCCAGGATAAATGGACAGGGCGGGAGCAGTACTTC | CASSQDKWTGREQYF
NA | TRBJ2-2 | TRBV25-1 | NA | TGTGCCCTTCATGGAACTTCGTCGCCTCACACCGGGGAGCTGTTTTTT | CALHGTSSPHTGELFF
NA | TRBJ1-6 | TRBV4-3 | NA | TGCACCAGCAGCCGAGAGAGTTCCTATAATTCACCCCTCCACTTT | CTSSRESSYNSPLHF
TRBD2 | TRBJ2-2 | TRBV29-1 | many | TGCAGCGTTGAAGTAGGGCGGGAGAAGGTCGGGGAGCTGTTTTTT | CSVEVGREKVGELFF
NA | TRBJ1-6 | TRBV11-3 | NA | TGTGCCAGCAGCTTTAAGTGGATCTATAATTCACCCCTCCGATTT | CASSFKWIYNSPLRF
NA | TRBJ2-5 | TRBV4-3 | NA | TGCGCCAGCAACCCTACGAGGAGGCAGGAGACCCAGTACTTC | CASNPTRRQETQYF
NA | TRBJ2-2 | TRBV29-1 | NA | TGCAGTGCCGTAGGGTGGACCGGGGAGCAGTTATTT | CSAVGWTGEQLF